What follows are 27 T cell receptor beta chains derived from one specimen sequenced in a study of blood T cell dynamics during melanoma immunotherapy. The time point is: pre-treatment baseline. Here immunoSEQ multiplex PCR was the method, and the copy in TCRdb shows in-frame clones only, minus some. Seen here are about 10,000 clones, roughly 90% observed once, and the top ten hold approximately 7.4%. The sample here was blood, taken from a patient treated with checkpoint blockade. The receptor set was obtained from a human donor with melanoma.

A few counts support this clone. The V and J genes are TRBV20-1 and TRBJ1-1; D is uncertain. V lost 4 bases and J 13 bases, leaving 16 bases between the germline ends. Germline CDR1 reads DFQATT; CDR2 reads SNEGSKA (reference sequence). This CDR3 comprises 11 residues. The CDR3 spells CSAMDPGDGFF. Written as DNA, the CDR3 is TGCAGTGCTATGGACCCCGGGGATGGTTTCTTT.

This chain connects TRBV18 to TRBJ2-7, with D uncertain. Germline V gives CDR1 KGHSH, CDR2 LQKENI. The length of the CDR3 is 14 residues. Trimming removed 3 bases at V and 1 base at J, with 10 bases between. Written as DNA, the CDR3 is TGTGCCAGCTCACCGCTTTTAGAATCCTACGAGCAGTACTTC. It specifies CASSPLLESYEQYF.

The chain is built from TRBV28 and TRBJ1-4; a possible D gene is TRBD1 (5 bases). CDR1 and CDR2 (germline): MDHEN, SYDVKM. This CDR3 contains 13 residues. V lost 6 bases and J lost 6, with 11 bases in between. Here the CDR3 DNA reads TGTGCCAGCAGCTCGGGGGGAGATGAAAAACTGTTTTTT. Translation: CASSSGGDEKLFF.

V is TRBV4-3 and J is TRBJ1-4; 8 bases map to TRBD1. The CDR3 spans 18 residues. Germline V CDR1 and CDR2: LGHNA, YSLEER. V trimming: 5 bases; J trimming: 1 base; junction bases outside the gene matches: 12. The DNA of the CDR3 is TGCGCCAGCAGCGAAAAGGGCCCCAGGGGGCTAACTAATGAAAAACTGTTTTTT. Translated, it gives CASSEKGPRGLTNEKLFF.

The chain employs TRBV6-6 and TRBJ2-5; a weak D match, TRBD2 (5 bases). The V end lost 4 bases, the J end lost 9 bases, and 18 bases lay between the germline ends. The CDR3 has 14 amino acids. Germline V gene data show CDR1 as MNHNY and CDR2 as SVGAGI (reference sequence). CDR3 sequence reads: CASSLDSRRRAQYF. As DNA, the CDR3 is TGTGCCAGCAGTTTGGACTCCCGGAGGCGAGCCCAGTACTTC.

The CDR3 sequence is CASSEGLTGELFF. CDR3 in DNA: TGTGCCAGCTCGGAGGGGCTCACCGGGGAGCTGTTTTTT. The chain links TRBV18 to TRBJ2-2, with a tentative D call TRBD2 (6 bases). The CDR3 runs 13 residues. Deletions cut 6 bases from V and 4 bases from J, with 9 bases between. Germline loops: CDR1 KGHSH, CDR2 LQKENI.

V is TRBV7-9 and J is TRBJ2-2; the match to TRBD2 covers 8 bases. CDR3 length: 15 amino acids. Germline loops: CDR1 SEHNR, CDR2 FQNEAQ (reference sequence). Trimming at V came to 4 bases and at J to 0 bases, leaving 1 base not matched to a gene. This chain's CDR3 is CASSSSGPNTGELFF. Written as DNA, the CDR3 is TGTGCCAGCAGCTCTAGCGGGCCGAACACCGGGGAGCTGTTTTTT.

In this sample, this clone turned up once. V and J are TRBV5-4 and TRBJ1-2; a possible D gene is TRBD1 (6 bases). The CDR3 has 15 amino acids. Germline CDR1 reads SGHNT; CDR2 reads YYREEE (reference sequence). V was cut by 0 bases and J by 8 bases, with 17 bases left in between. CDR3 in amino acids: CASSLAGAGAVGYTF. The CDR3 nucleotides are TGTGCCAGCAGCTTGGCCGGGGCAGGGGCGGTCGGCTACACCTTC.

This clone was observed a few times. The rearrangement uses TRBV29-1 and TRBJ1-2; 10 nucleotides match TRBD1. The length of the CDR3 is 13 residues. Per the germline V gene, CDR1 is SQVTM and CDR2 is ANQGSEA. V shed 7 bases and J 1 base; nucleotides not matched to a gene: 3. The CDR3 loop reads CSGRTGGNYGYTF. CDR3 nucleotides: TGCAGCGGTCGGACAGGGGGTAACTATGGCTACACCTTC. Full variable domain (outside the CDR3, taken from reference TRBV29-1 and TRBJ1-2): SAVISQKPSRDICQRGTSLTIQCQVDSQVTMMFWYRQQPGQSLTLIATANQGSEATYESGFVIDKFPISRPNLTFSTLTVSNMSPEDSSIYLCSGRTGGNYGYTFGSGTRLTVV.

The chain uses TRBV4-3 and TRBJ1-4, with 8 nucleotides matching TRBD1. The trim removed 1 base at V and 7 bases at J, leaving 11 bases unmatched. This CDR3 is 17 amino acids long. The germline gives CDR1 LGHNA, CDR2 YSLEER. For the CDR3, the DNA is TGCGCCAGCAGCCAAGCCGGTCAGGGGGCAATCGGTGAAAAACTGTTTTTT. Protein sequence: CASSQAGQGAIGEKLFF.

This chain links TRBV4-3 with TRBJ1-4; D is unresolved. V was pared by 0 bases and J by 8 bases, with 13 bases between. This CDR3 region has 15 residues. Per germline, CDR1 LGHNA and CDR2 YSLEER. This CDR3 reads CASSQDLRKDEKLFF. CDR3 bases: TGCGCCAGCAGCCAAGATTTACGGAAAGACGAAAAACTGTTTTTT.

The chain employs TRBV5-8 and TRBJ1-5; the D is unclear. Germline values: CDR1 SGHTS, CDR2 YDEGEE. This CDR3 is 13 amino acids long. Deletions cut 3 bases from V and 4 bases from J, with 8 bases between. This CDR3 reads CASSSDINQPQHF. The CDR3 DNA reads as TGTGCCAGCAGCTCCGACATAAATCAGCCCCAGCATTTT.

This chain links TRBV5-1 with TRBJ2-5; 9 nucleotides align to TRBD2. Germline V gene lookup returns CDR1 SGHRS and CDR2 YFSETQ. V dropped 0 bases and J dropped 2; count of bases not matched to a gene: 2. The CDR3 consists of 15 residues. The CDR3 nucleotides read TGCGCCAGCAGCTTGGCCCTAGCGGGACAAGAGACCCAGTACTTC. Amino acid sequence: CASSLALAGQETQYF.

This chain uses TRBV13 with TRBJ1-1; D gene uncertain. Germline V CDR1 and CDR2: PRHDT, FYEKMQ (reference sequence). The CDR3 runs to 16 residues. Between the trimmed V and J ends, which lost 6 bases and 0 bases, there was a span of 17 bases. The DNA of the CDR3 is TGTGCCAGCAGTTCTGATTCCAGGTCGATGAACACTGAAGCTTTCTTT. It yields the protein CASSSDSRSMNTEAFF.

The sample holds a few counts of this clone. The V and J genes are TRBV9 and TRBJ1-5; D unresolved. The germline V gene has CDR1 SGDLS and CDR2 YYNGEE. CDR3 length: 14 residues. V lost 0 bases, J lost 4 bases, and 8 bases lay in between. CDR3 DNA sequence: TGTGCCAGCAGCGTAGGGTCAGAGAATCAGCCCCAGCATTTT. Its translation: CASSVGSENQPQHF.

The gene calls are TRBV18 and TRBJ2-2, with 10 bases identical to TRBD1. Germline assignment: CDR1 KGHSH and CDR2 LQKENI. Trimming cost V 3 bases and J 5 bases; bases outside gene matches: 6. CDR3 size: 16 residues. As DNA, the CDR3 is TGTGCCAGCTCACCGGACCGGACAGGGGGGACCGGGGAGCTGTTTTTT. Translated, it gives CASSPDRTGGTGELFF.

The J gene is TRBJ2-2, the V gene TRBV5-6; TRBD2 matches 9 bases. The germline gives CDR1 SGHDT, CDR2 YYEEEE. The CDR3 has 19 amino acids. With V trimmed by 3 bases and J by 1 base, 13 bases remained unmatched. CDR3 DNA sequence: TGTGCCAGCAGCTCTCCGGGACTAGCCACAAAACGGAACACCGGGGAGCTGTTTTTT. Amino acid sequence: CASSSPGLATKRNTGELFF.

The V and J genes are TRBV4-3 and TRBJ2-7, with 7 bases matching TRBD1. V shed 4 bases and J 1 base; nucleotides not matched to a gene: 16. Germline loops: CDR1 LGHNA, CDR2 YSLEER. This CDR3 spans 18 amino acids. In DNA form, the CDR3 reads TGCGCCAGCAGCCCAAGCCGGAGTGGGACAGCGCCTTCCTACGAGCAGTACTTC. Translating it yields CASSPSRSGTAPSYEQYF.

The V and J genes are TRBV7-9 and TRBJ2-3; 8 bases are shared with TRBD2. This CDR3 is 15 amino acids long. Germline CDR1 SEHNR, CDR2 FQNEAQ (reference sequence). Trimming removed 4 bases from V and 8 bases from J; junction bases left unmatched: 11. The CDR3 spells CASSSGLAVGPTQYF. The DNA for the CDR3 is TGTGCCAGCAGCTCAGGACTAGCTGTGGGGCCTACGCAGTATTTT.

V and J are TRBV5-1 and TRBJ2-1; 12 bases match TRBD2. The CDR3 contains 19 residues. The germline V gene encodes CDR1 SGHRS and CDR2 YFSETQ. J gave up 2 bases and V 0 bases, and 9 bases lay outside the gene matches. In DNA, the CDR3 is TGCGCCAGCAGCTTGGGACTAGCGGGGGTTAGAACGGCCTACAATGAGCAGTTCTTC. Residues: CASSLGLAGVRTAYNEQFF.

V usage is TRBV10-3 and J usage is TRBJ2-7; D is unresolved. Germline CDR1 and CDR2: ENHRY and SYGVKD. Deletions cut 3 bases from V and 0 bases from J, with 0 bases between. The CDR3 has 11 amino acids. CDR3 sequence: CAISDSYEQYF. CDR3 DNA sequence: TGTGCCATCAGTGACTCCTACGAGCAGTACTTC.

This clone has a single count. The J gene is TRBJ2-5, the V gene TRBV6-1; 7 nucleotides agree with TRBD2. The CDR3 has 14 residues. The germline V gene has CDR1 MNHNS and CDR2 SASEGT. V shed 5 bases, J shed 5 bases, and the junction held 8 bases outside the gene matches. This CDR3 reads CASSPGEGLETQYF. The CDR3 DNA reads as TGTGCCAGCAGTCCGGGGGAGGGCCTTGAGACCCAGTACTTC.

The V gene is TRBV19, the J gene TRBJ2-1; the D is unclear. Germline lookup yields CDR1 LNHDA and CDR2 SQIVND (reference sequence). CDR3 size: 12 residues. V was shortened by 1 base and J by 7 bases, with 5 bases between the two germline ends. The CDR3 nucleotides are TGTGCCAGTAGTATAGTGGGTAATGAGCAGTTCTTC. Translating gives CASSIVGNEQFF. The entire variable domain, with the rest obtained from reference TRBV19 and TRBJ2-1, is as follows: DGGITQSPKYLFRKEGQNVTLSCEQNLNHDAMYWYRQDPGQGLRLIYYSQIVNDFQKGDIAEGYSVSREKKESFPLTVTSAQKNPTAFYLCASSIVGNEQFFGPGTRLTVL.

The chain links TRBV7-6 to TRBJ2-1; D gene ambiguous. The CDR3 is 15 amino acids. Germline loops: CDR1 SGHVS, CDR2 FNYEAQ. V shed 2 bases and J shed 6 bases, with 14 bases lying between them. CDR3 residues: CASSLTGANTNEQFF. CDR3 DNA sequence: TGTGCCAGCAGCTTAACCGGCGCTAATACCAATGAGCAGTTCTTC.

The rearrangement joins TRBV4-1 to TRBJ2-4, with a possible D match to TRBD1 (5 bases). This CDR3 has 17 amino acids. V gave up 1 base and J gave up 2 bases, with 15 bases separating them. Germline CDR1 and CDR2: MGHRA and YSYEKL. CDR3 nucleotide sequence: TGCGCCAGCAGCCAAGTAGGGGTACGTCTAACCAAAAACATTCAGTACTTC. This codes for CASSQVGVRLTKNIQYF.

The chain carries TRBV18 and TRBJ2-1; D unclear. Trimming shortened V by 0 bases and J by 9 bases, and 9 bases separated the two germline ends. Germline CDR1 reads KGHSH; CDR2 reads LQKENI. The CDR3 contains 13 residues. The CDR3 loop reads CASSPPQRGEQFF. CDR3 coding DNA: TGTGCCAGCTCACCACCGCAGCGAGGTGAGCAGTTCTTC.

The chain is built from TRBV6-6 and TRBJ2-7, with D possibly TRBD2 on 6 matching bases. The V gene lost 8 bases and the J gene lost 6 bases, with 20 bases spanning the gap. This CDR3 has 14 amino acids. Germline V gives CDR1 MNHNY, CDR2 SVGAGI (reference sequence). The CDR3 sequence: CASGDSGDSTEQYF. In DNA, the CDR3 is TGTGCCAGCGGTGACTCGGGGGATTCCACCGAGCAGTACTTC.